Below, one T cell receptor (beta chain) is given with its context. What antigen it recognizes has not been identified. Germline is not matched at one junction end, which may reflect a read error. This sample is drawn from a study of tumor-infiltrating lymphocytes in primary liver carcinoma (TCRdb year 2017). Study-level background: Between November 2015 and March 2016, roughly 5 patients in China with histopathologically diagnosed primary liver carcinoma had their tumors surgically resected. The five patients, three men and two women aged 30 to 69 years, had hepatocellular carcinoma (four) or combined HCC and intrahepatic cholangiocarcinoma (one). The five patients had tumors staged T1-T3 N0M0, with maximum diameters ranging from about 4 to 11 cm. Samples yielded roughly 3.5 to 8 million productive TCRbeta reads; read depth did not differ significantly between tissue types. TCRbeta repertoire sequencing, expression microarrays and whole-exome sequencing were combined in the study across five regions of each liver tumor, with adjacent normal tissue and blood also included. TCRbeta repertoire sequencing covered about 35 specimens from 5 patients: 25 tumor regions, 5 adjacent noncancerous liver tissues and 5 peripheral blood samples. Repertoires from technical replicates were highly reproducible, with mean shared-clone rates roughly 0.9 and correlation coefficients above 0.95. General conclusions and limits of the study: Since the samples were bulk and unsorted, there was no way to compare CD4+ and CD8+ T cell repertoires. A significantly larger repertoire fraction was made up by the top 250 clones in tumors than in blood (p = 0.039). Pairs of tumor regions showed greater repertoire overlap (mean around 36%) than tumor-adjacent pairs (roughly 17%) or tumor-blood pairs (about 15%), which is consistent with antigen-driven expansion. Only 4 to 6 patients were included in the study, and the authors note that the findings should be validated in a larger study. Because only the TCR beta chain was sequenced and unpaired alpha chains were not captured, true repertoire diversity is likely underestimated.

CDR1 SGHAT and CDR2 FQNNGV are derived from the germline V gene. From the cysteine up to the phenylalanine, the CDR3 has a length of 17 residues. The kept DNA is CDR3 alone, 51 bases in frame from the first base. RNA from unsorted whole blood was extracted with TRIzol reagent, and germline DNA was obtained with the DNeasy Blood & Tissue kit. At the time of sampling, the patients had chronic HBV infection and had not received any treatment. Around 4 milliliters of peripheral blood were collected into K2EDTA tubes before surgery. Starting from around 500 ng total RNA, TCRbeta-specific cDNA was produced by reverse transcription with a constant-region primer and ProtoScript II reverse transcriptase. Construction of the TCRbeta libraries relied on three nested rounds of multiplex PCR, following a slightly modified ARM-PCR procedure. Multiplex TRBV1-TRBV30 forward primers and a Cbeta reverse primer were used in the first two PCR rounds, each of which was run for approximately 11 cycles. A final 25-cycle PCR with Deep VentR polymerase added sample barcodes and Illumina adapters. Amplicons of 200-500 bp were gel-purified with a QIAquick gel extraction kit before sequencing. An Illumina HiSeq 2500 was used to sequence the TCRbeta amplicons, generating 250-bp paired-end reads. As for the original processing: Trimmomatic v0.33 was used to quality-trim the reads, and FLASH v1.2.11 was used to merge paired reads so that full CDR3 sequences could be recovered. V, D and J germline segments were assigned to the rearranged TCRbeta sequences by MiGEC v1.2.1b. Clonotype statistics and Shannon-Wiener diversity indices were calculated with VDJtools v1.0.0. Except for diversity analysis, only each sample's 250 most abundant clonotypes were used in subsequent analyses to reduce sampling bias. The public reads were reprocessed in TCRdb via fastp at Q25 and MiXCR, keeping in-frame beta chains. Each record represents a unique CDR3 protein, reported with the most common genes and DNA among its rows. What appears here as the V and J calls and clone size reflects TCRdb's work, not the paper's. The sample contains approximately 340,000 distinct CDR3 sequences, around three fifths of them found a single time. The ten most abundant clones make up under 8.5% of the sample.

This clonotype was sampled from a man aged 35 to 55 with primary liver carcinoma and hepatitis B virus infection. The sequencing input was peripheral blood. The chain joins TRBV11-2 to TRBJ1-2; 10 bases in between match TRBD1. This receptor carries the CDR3 CAGSPITEGQGKTGYTF. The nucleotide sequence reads TGTGCCGGCAGCCCCATCACCGAGGGACAGGGGAAAACTGGCTACACCTTC.